Following are 11 T cell receptor beta chains from one sample sequenced in a study of T cells in Graves' hyperthyroidism and ophthalmopathy. TCR beta CDR3 sequences were amplified from RNA transcripts. HTBI primers were employed in a first-round RT-PCR of the TCR CDR3. TCRdb reanalysed the multiplex PCR reads using MiXCR and keeps one entry per CDR3 protein. The data contain 280,000 or so distinct CDR3 sequences, about 25% of them singletons. Sequenced material: blood. Receptor source: a middle-aged man with Graves' hyperthyroidism that later progressed to Graves' ophthalmopathy.

The rearrangement uses TRBV28 and TRBJ2-5; D call uncertain. The ends were cut back, 5 bases at V and 2 bases at J, with 12 bases in the middle. This CDR3 is 14 amino acids long. From germline, CDR1 is MDHEN and CDR2 SYDVKM. Here the CDR3 reads CASSRSSDQETQYF. The CDR3 DNA sequence: TGTGCCAGCAGTAGGTCGTCAGATCAAGAGACCCAGTACTTC.

This clonotype was counted ten times or more. The rearrangement joins TRBV2 to TRBJ1-2; TRBD1 might be the D (6 bases). This CDR3 has 14 amino acids. Looked up from germline, CDR1 is SNHLY and CDR2 is FYNNEI. Trimming cost V 7 bases and J 4 bases, with 16 bases left between them. As DNA, the CDR3 is TGTGCCAGCAACCAGGGGCGTTTAGGCTATGGCTACACCTTC. As protein: CASNQGRLGYGYTF.

This clonotype was observed at least ten times. The chain combines TRBV24-1 with TRBJ2-6, with D uncertain. The germline CDR1 and CDR2 sequences are KGHDR and SFDVKD. The CDR3 extends over 17 amino acids. The V end was cut by 4 bases, the J end by 0 bases, with 12 bases between. The CDR3 loop is CATSDSGRFSGANVLTF. The CDR3 coding sequence is TGTGCCACCAGTGACTCGGGCCGCTTCTCTGGGGCCAACGTCCTGACTTTC.

Here the CDR3 DNA reads TGTGCCAGCAGCCCCCGGGACAGCCGAAAAAACATTCAGTACTTC. The encoded protein is CASSPRDSRKNIQYF. The V and J genes are TRBV7-8 and TRBJ2-4, with 7 bases aligning to TRBD1. Germline V gene sequence: CDR1 SGHVS, CDR2 FQNEAQ. The ends lost 5 bases at V and 4 bases at J; junction bases unmatched: 8. There are 15 residues in the CDR3.

This clonotype was picked up a small number of times. The rearrangement links TRBV30 to TRBJ1-1, with 12 bases that match TRBD1. Germline V lookup: CDR1 GTSNPN, CDR2 SVGIG (reference sequence). CDR3 length: 15 residues. Trimming cost V 4 bases and J 8 bases; bases outside gene matches: 11. The CDR3 protein is CAWNDWGQGAREAFF. CDR3 sequence (DNA): TGTGCCTGGAACGACTGGGGACAGGGGGCTCGAGAAGCTTTCTTT.

The V call is TRBV25-1, the J call TRBJ2-7; 9 bases are shared with TRBD1. Germline CDR1 and CDR2: MGHDK and SYGVNS. V shed 5 bases and J 5 bases; nucleotides not matched to a gene: 10. The CDR3 length is 15 residues. CDR3 bases: TGTGCCAGCAGTTACGCCGGGACAGGGTATCACGAGCAGTACTTC. Amino acids: CASSYAGTGYHEQYF.

The chain combines TRBV29-1 with TRBJ1-3; TRBD1 might be the D (6 bases). Trimming pared 6 bases from V and 4 bases from J, leaving 7 bases between. The CDR3 is made up of 11 amino acids. Looked up from germline, CDR1 is SQVTM and CDR2 is ANQGSEA. CDR3 protein: CSVGTGNTIYF. The CDR3 DNA reads as TGCAGCGTCGGGACAGGAAACACCATATATTTT.

The chain is built from TRBV20-1 and TRBJ2-7; D unresolved. Trimming left V 1 base short and J 0 bases short, with 16 bases between. The germline V gene has CDR1 DFQATT and CDR2 SNEGSKA (reference sequence). This CDR3 region has 16 residues. CDR3 protein: CSARAPLFADSYEQYF. CDR3 nucleotide sequence: TGCAGTGCTAGAGCCCCCCTTTTTGCGGACTCCTACGAGCAGTACTTC.

This clonotype has a count of ten or more. The rearrangement links TRBV20-1 to TRBJ1-1; TRBD1 might be the D (5 bases). The germline V gene has CDR1 DFQATT and CDR2 SNEGSKA (reference sequence). This CDR3 region has 11 residues. CDR3 amino acids: CRGTVNTEAFF. DNA of the CDR3: TGCAGGGGGACGGTGAACACTGAAGCTTTCTTT.

The V gene is TRBV7-6, the J gene TRBJ2-5, with D unresolved. The germline V gene encodes CDR1 SGHVS and CDR2 FNYEAQ. This CDR3 region has 13 residues. V was shortened by 4 bases and J by 4 bases, with 10 bases between the two germline ends. CDR3 nucleotide sequence: TGTGCCAGCAGCTCAAGAGTGGGAGAGACCCAGTACTTC. It yields the protein CASSSRVGETQYF.

The table lists this clonotype with many counts. The chain is built from TRBV12-3 or TRBV12-4 and TRBJ1-1; the D is unclear. Trimming left V 3 bases short and J 7 bases short, with 9 bases between. The CDR3 has 12 residues. This CDR3 reads CASSLSGGEAFF. The CDR3 region has the DNA TGTGCCAGCAGTTTGTCCGGTGGTGAAGCTTTCTTT.